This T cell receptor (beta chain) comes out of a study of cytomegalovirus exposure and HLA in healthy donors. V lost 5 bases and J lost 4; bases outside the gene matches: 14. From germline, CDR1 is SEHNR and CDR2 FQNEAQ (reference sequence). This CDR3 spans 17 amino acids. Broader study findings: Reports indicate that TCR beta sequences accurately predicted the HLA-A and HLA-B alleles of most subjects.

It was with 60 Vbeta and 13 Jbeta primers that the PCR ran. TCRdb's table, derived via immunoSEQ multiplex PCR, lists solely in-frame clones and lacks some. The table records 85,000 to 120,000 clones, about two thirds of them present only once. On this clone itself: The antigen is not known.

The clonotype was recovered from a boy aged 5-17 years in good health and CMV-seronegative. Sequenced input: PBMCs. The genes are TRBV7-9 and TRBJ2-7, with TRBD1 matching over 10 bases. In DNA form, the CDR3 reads TGTGCCAGCAGCGGGGACAGGGGCCGGGGCGCGATATACGAGCAGTACTTC. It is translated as CASSGDRGRGAIYEQYF.